The 24 T cell receptor beta chains reported below all come from one sample, sequenced in a study of blood T cell repertoires in COVID-19. Profiling relied on immunoSEQ multiplex PCR, and the TCRdb table lists in-frame clones only, not all of them. The sample contains more than 150,000 clones, roughly 79% of which appear only once. What was sequenced was peripheral blood. Source of these receptors: a woman of 80 years or more with COVID-19, enrolled during active disease.

J is TRBJ2-2 and V is TRBV7-9, with 9 nucleotides matching TRBD2. V lost 5 bases to trimming and J lost 6 bases; unmatched junction nucleotides: 13. Germline V gene data show CDR1 as SEHNR and CDR2 as FQNEAQ (reference sequence). The CDR3 extends over 17 amino acids. The CDR3 protein is CASSLNLAGEGSGELFF. The CDR3 region has the DNA TGTGCCAGCAGCCTAAATTTAGCGGGAGAGGGTTCCGGGGAGCTGTTTTTT.

The chain couples TRBV28 to TRBJ1-2, with 8 bases that match TRBD1. The CDR3 contains 14 residues. CDR1 is MDHEN and CDR2 is SYDVKM in the germline V gene. With 4 bases clipped from V and 4 bases from J, the junction kept 5 bases outside the gene matches. The CDR3 loop is CASSSGQVSYGYTF. The CDR3 nucleotides are TGTGCCAGCAGTTCGGGACAGGTGTCCTATGGCTACACCTTC.

V usage is TRBV7-9 and J usage is TRBJ1-3, with D tentatively TRBD1 (5 bases). The length of the CDR3 is 14 residues. Per germline, CDR1 SEHNR and CDR2 FQNEAQ (reference sequence). V dropped 5 bases and J dropped 2 bases, with 10 bases sitting between them. The CDR3 DNA is TGTGCCAGCAGCCGCCCGGGGGCTGGAAACACCATATATTTT. Protein sequence: CASSRPGAGNTIYF.

The genes are TRBV6-5 and TRBJ2-5, with TRBD1 matching 8 bases. Trimming cost V 5 bases and J 5 bases; bases outside gene matches: 7. The CDR3 totals 14 residues. Per the germline V gene, CDR1 is MNHEY and CDR2 is SVGAGI. CDR3 in amino acids: CASSHDRGRETQYF. The CDR3 region has the DNA TGTGCCAGCAGTCACGACAGGGGCCGCGAGACCCAGTACTTC.

This clone was detected many times. The chain couples TRBV14 to TRBJ2-1; no clear D gene. The ends were cut back, 4 bases at V and 0 bases at J, with 10 bases in the middle. Germline values: CDR1 SGHDN, CDR2 FVKESK. The CDR3 totals 15 residues. The CDR3 coding sequence is TGTGCCAGCAGCCGCTTGTCCAGCTCCTACAATGAGCAGTTCTTC. It specifies CASSRLSSSYNEQFF.

This clone was seen just once. The chain couples TRBV4-2 to TRBJ1-3, with a tentative D call TRBD1 (5 bases). The CDR3 is 16 residues long. The germline gives CDR1 LGHNA, CDR2 YNFKEQ. V lost 1 base, J lost 0 bases, and 10 bases lay in between. The CDR3 is CASSQAQASSGNTIYF. The CDR3 DNA reads TGTGCCAGCAGCCAAGCACAGGCCAGCTCTGGAAACACCATATATTTT.

For the CDR3, the DNA is TGTGCCAGCAGCGCCGACGACAGTCCAACCTACGAGCAGTACTTC. Translation: CASSADDSPTYEQYF. The gene calls are TRBV9 and TRBJ2-7; D is perhaps TRBD1 (5 bases). The CDR3 loop spans 15 amino acids. CDR1 is SGDLS, CDR2 YYNGEE, per germline. The V gene lost 3 bases and the J gene lost 2 bases, with 15 bases spanning the gap.

The genes are TRBV5-1 and TRBJ2-5, with TRBD2 identical over 10 bases. J lost 5 bases, V lost 0 bases, and 7 bases had no gene match. CDR3 length equals 16 residues. Germline V CDR1 and CDR2: SGHRS, YFSETQ. The CDR3, as DNA: TGCGCCAGCAGCTTGGGACTAGCGGGCGTCAGCGAGACCCAGTACTTC. Its translation is CASSLGLAGVSETQYF. The complete variable domain, with remaining parts taken from reference TRBV5-1 and TRBJ2-5, reads KAGVTQTPRYLIKTRGQQVTLSCSPISGHRSVSWYQQTPGQGLQFLFEYFSETQRNKGNFPGRFSGRQFSNSRSEMNVSTLELGDSALYLCASSLGLAGVSETQYFGPGTRLLVL.

This clone was found a few times. The chain joins TRBV4-2 to TRBJ2-1; 13 nucleotides match TRBD2. Unmatched junction bases numbered 7, after V lost 2 bases and J lost 9 bases. This CDR3 comprises 16 residues. CDR1 is LGHNA, CDR2 YNFKEQ, per germline. CDR3 protein: CASSQPTSGRYSEQFF. The CDR3, as DNA: TGTGCCAGCAGCCAACCGACTAGCGGGAGGTATAGTGAGCAGTTCTTC.

This clone was observed once. The chain joins TRBV3-1 (or the pseudogene TRBV3-2) to TRBJ1-2; TRBD1 might be the D (6 bases). Germline V gene lookup returns CDR1 LGHDT and CDR2 YNNKEL (reference sequence). The CDR3 loop spans 15 amino acids. The germline V and J ends were trimmed by 0 bases and 7 bases, with 15 bases remaining between them. As DNA, the CDR3 is TGTGCCAGCAGCCAAGACCGGAGGACAGCCTGTGGCTACACCTTC. Translation: CASSQDRRTACGYTF.

The V gene is TRBV27, the J gene TRBJ2-3, with 8 nucleotides matching TRBD2. Germline CDR1 is MNHEY and CDR2 is SMNVEV (reference sequence). CDR3 length: 17 residues. The trim removed 1 base at V and 3 bases at J, leaving 9 bases unmatched. This CDR3 reads CASSLLGSAGETDTQYF. In nucleotides, the CDR3 is TGTGCCAGCAGTTTATTGGGGTCAGCGGGAGAGACAGATACGCAGTATTTT.

This chain connects TRBV9 to TRBJ1-1; D remains ambiguous. There are 14 residues in the CDR3. V shed 0 bases and J shed 0 bases, with 6 bases lying between them. CDR1 is SGDLS and CDR2 is YYNGEE in the germline V gene. CDR3 residues: CASSVDPMNTEAFF. The CDR3 nucleotides are TGTGCCAGCAGCGTAGATCCTATGAACACTGAAGCTTTCTTT.

This clone has a single count. The chain joins TRBV4-2 to TRBJ1-6, with no clear D. This CDR3 contains 14 residues. The germline gives CDR1 LGHNA, CDR2 YNFKEQ. Trimming stripped 0 bases from V and 5 bases from J, with 5 bases between. The CDR3 nucleotides are TGTGCCAGCAGCCAAGACGGGGATAATTCACCCCTCCACTTT. Translated, it gives CASSQDGDNSPLHF.

V gene TRBV21-1 combines with J gene TRBJ2-7; TRBD1, the D gene given by the table, was not confirmed from the DNA. TRBV21-1 is reported as a pseudogene. CDR3 length: 14 residues. The DNA for the CDR3 is TGTGCCAGCAGGCCGGGACAGGGGGCAGGGGAGCAGTACTTC. This sequence encodes CASRPGQGAGEQYF.

The genes are TRBV18 and TRBJ1-3; a weak D match, TRBD1 (6 bases). CDR1 KGHSH and CDR2 LQKENI come from the germline V gene. The ends were cut back, 3 bases at V and 0 bases at J, with 12 bases in the middle. The CDR3 sequence is 16 residues long. CDR3 sequence (DNA): TGTGCCAGCTCACCTGGACAGACCAACTCTGGAAACACCATATATTTT. Translating it yields CASSPGQTNSGNTIYF.

This rearrangement joins TRBV11-3 to TRBJ1-1; D is perhaps TRBD1 (5 bases). The CDR3 extends over 16 amino acids. V was clipped by 0 bases and J by 3 bases, with 14 bases between them. CDR1 and CDR2 from the germline V gene are SGHNT and YENEEA. In nucleotides, the CDR3 is TGTGCCAGCAGCTTAGAGGCCGGGGGGAGTTACACTGAAGCTTTCTTT. The encoded protein is CASSLEAGGSYTEAFF.

The V call is TRBV14, the J call TRBJ2-1; 7 bases are a match to TRBD2. This CDR3 is built from 15 residues. The junction had 6 bases not matched to a gene; V was cut back by 2 bases and J by 5 bases. The germline V gene encodes CDR1 SGHDN and CDR2 FVKESK. The CDR3 loop reads CASSQRTSPDNEQFF. The CDR3 DNA follows: TGTGCCAGCAGCCAAAGGACTAGTCCGGACAATGAGCAGTTCTTC.

This chain connects TRBV5-4 to TRBJ1-4, with TRBD1 matching over 11 bases. V trimming: 4 bases; J trimming: 7 bases; junction bases outside the gene matches: 9. Germline V gene lookup returns CDR1 SGHNT and CDR2 YYREEE (reference sequence). The CDR3 has 16 residues. The CDR3 region has the DNA TGTGCCAGCAGCCAGGGGACAGGGGGTAAAGGTGAAAAACTGTTTTTT. Its protein is CASSQGTGGKGEKLFF.

J is TRBJ2-7 and V is TRBV9, with 11 bases aligning to TRBD2. This CDR3 is built from 15 residues. J lost 1 base, V lost 5 bases, and 5 bases had no gene match. Per germline, CDR1 SGDLS and CDR2 YYNGEE. The chain's CDR3 is CASSLGTSGSYEQYF. CDR3 DNA: TGTGCCAGCAGTCTTGGGACTAGCGGATCCTACGAGCAGTACTTC.

The rearrangement links TRBV7-9 to TRBJ2-2; 7 nucleotides match TRBD1. V lost 8 bases to trimming and J lost 4 bases; unmatched junction nucleotides: 10. Germline loops: CDR1 SEHNR, CDR2 FQNEAQ (reference sequence). CDR3 length: 15 residues. The CDR3 sequence is CASGRQGVRTGELFF. In nucleotides, the CDR3 is TGTGCCAGCGGTAGACAGGGTGTGCGCACCGGGGAGCTGTTTTTT. The whole variable domain, filled in from reference TRBV7-9 and TRBJ2-2, reads DTGVSQNPRHKITKRGQNVTFRCDPISEHNRLYWYRQTLGQGPEFLTYFQNEAQLEKSRLLSDRFSAERPKGSFSTLEIQRTEQGDSAMYLCASGRQGVRTGELFFGEGSRLTVL.

The genes are TRBV9 and TRBJ2-1; D gene ambiguous. Trimming took off 3 bases at V and 6 bases at J, with 10 bases between the two ends. Germline V gene lookup returns CDR1 SGDLS and CDR2 YYNGEE. CDR3 length equals 13 residues. CDR3 nucleotide sequence: TGTGCCAGCAGCGGCCGACTTAGCAATGAGCAGTTCTTC. It specifies CASSGRLSNEQFF.

The gene calls are TRBV5-1 and TRBJ2-1; TRBD1 matches 7 bases. CDR1 is SGHRS and CDR2 is YFSETQ in the germline V gene. This CDR3 region has 13 residues. V shed 4 bases, J shed 8 bases, and the junction held 6 bases outside the gene matches. The CDR3 sequence is CASSHTGVDEQFF. CDR3 DNA: TGCGCCAGCAGCCACACAGGGGTCGATGAGCAGTTCTTC.

CDR3 protein: CASKTGDNYGYTF. The CDR3 DNA reads as TGTGCCAGCAAGACAGGGGATAACTATGGCTACACCTTC. The chain employs TRBV2 and TRBJ1-2; 8 bases are a match to TRBD1. Germline trimming cut 7 bases from V and 1 base from J; bases unmatched to any gene: 2. CDR1 is SNHLY, CDR2 FYNNEI, per germline. This CDR3 region has 13 residues.

The J gene is TRBJ1-2, the V gene TRBV4-2; the match to TRBD1 covers 8 bases. CDR1 and CDR2 from the germline V gene are LGHNA and YNFKEQ. The CDR3 length is 15 residues. V lost 0 bases, J lost 6 bases, and 6 bases stayed unmatched. The chain's CDR3 is CASSQEGDRGNGYTF. In DNA form, the CDR3 reads TGTGCCAGCAGCCAAGAGGGAGACAGGGGCAATGGCTACACCTTC.